The 30 T cell receptor beta chains presented below share a single source sample, sequenced in a study of PD-L1 blockade in urothelial cancer. Sequencing used immunoSEQ multiplex PCR; TCRdb keeps in-frame clones, though not all of them. The table includes about 84,000 clones, roughly 82% detected once. The starting material was PBMCs, obtained around atezolizumab (anti-PD-L1) treatment. These receptors originate from a man aged 65 to 85 with urothelial cancer.

This chain connects TRBV10-3 to TRBJ2-7; 8 bases agree with TRBD2. From germline, CDR1 is ENHRY and CDR2 SYGVKD. The ends lost 6 bases at V and 5 bases at J; junction bases unmatched: 12. The CDR3 loop spans 15 amino acids. The CDR3 nucleotides read TGTGCCATCAGCGGTGGGGGGAGCGGGAGCCACGAGCAGTACTTC. Translating it yields CAISGGGSGSHEQYF.

The chain uses TRBV7-3 and TRBJ2-7; TRBD1 is a possible D gene (6 bases). V was shortened by 2 bases and J by 4 bases, with 15 bases between the two germline ends. CDR1 is SGHTA, CDR2 FQGTGA, per germline. The CDR3 totals 15 residues. The DNA for the CDR3 is TGTGCCAGCAGCTTAGTGAATGGGGGCCGGTACGAGCAGTACTTC. Residues: CASSLVNGGRYEQYF.

The rearrangement uses TRBV5-6 and TRBJ2-7; 7 bases agree with TRBD1. CDR1 and CDR2 (germline): SGHDT, YYEEEE. The CDR3 is made up of 14 amino acids. Trimming took 2 bases from V and 6 from J; bases not matched to a gene: 8. The CDR3 bases are TGTGCCAGCAGCTTCTCCGGGACAGTCGCCGAGCAGTACTTC. Encoded protein: CASSFSGTVAEQYF.

The chain uses TRBV6-5 and TRBJ1-5; 7 bases map to TRBD1. Germline CDR1 is MNHEY and CDR2 is SVGAGI. The CDR3 is 14 amino acids. Trimming took 4 bases from V and 1 from J; bases not matched to a gene: 1. The CDR3 DNA sequence: TGTGCCAGCAGTTTAGGGGGCAGCAATCAGCCCCAGCATTTT. This translates into CASSLGGSNQPQHF.

This clone showed up just once. The rearrangement links TRBV11-2 to TRBJ2-6; D gene uncertain. The germline V gene has CDR1 SGHAT and CDR2 FQNNGV. This CDR3 has 15 amino acids. V dropped 5 bases and J dropped 0 bases, with 8 bases sitting between them. The CDR3 spells CASSPASSGANVLTF. CDR3 in DNA: TGTGCCAGCAGCCCCGCCAGCTCTGGGGCCAACGTCCTGACTTTC.

The rearrangement uses TRBV5-1 and TRBJ1-2, with a weak D call TRBD1 (6 bases). This CDR3 has 14 amino acids. Trimming cost V 5 bases and J 7 bases, with 18 bases left between them. The germline gives CDR1 SGHRS, CDR2 YFSETQ. CDR3 bases: TGCGCCAGCAGGATGACAACAGGGTATGTTGGCTACACCTTC. Its protein product is CASRMTTGYVGYTF. The full variable domain, its missing parts supplied by reference TRBV5-1 and TRBJ1-2, is KAGVTQTPRYLIKTRGQQVTLSCSPISGHRSVSWYQQTPGQGLQFLFEYFSETQRNKGNFPGRFSGRQFSNSRSEMNVSTLELGDSALYLCASRMTTGYVGYTFGSGTRLTVV.

This clone showed up just once. The V call is TRBV6-1, the J call TRBJ2-2, with 9 bases lining up with TRBD1. The CDR3 runs to 14 residues. With V trimmed by 6 bases and J by 6 bases, 5 bases remained unmatched. Per germline, CDR1 MNHNS and CDR2 SASEGT. The CDR3 DNA is TGTGCCAGCAGAGTGGACAGGGGCTCCGGGGAGCTGTTTTTT. Translating it yields CASRVDRGSGELFF.

This clone was seen a few times. This sequence joins TRBV5-8 and TRBJ1-1, with a weak D call TRBD1 (6 bases). Trimming left V 4 bases short and J 6 bases short, with 16 bases between. Germline CDR1 and CDR2: SGHTS and YDEGEE. This CDR3 comprises 14 residues. The CDR3 protein is CASSRTTDRSEAFF. The CDR3 nucleotides read TGTGCCAGCAGCCGGACGACCGACAGGTCTGAAGCTTTCTTT.

This clone has a handful of counts. This chain connects TRBV6-5 to TRBJ2-1; TRBD2 matches at 10 bases. Germline trimming cut 6 bases from V and 1 base from J; bases unmatched to any gene: 3. The V gene's germline CDR1 is MNHEY and CDR2 SVGAGI. The CDR3 extends over 15 amino acids. The CDR3 here is CASSQTSGSYNEQFF. DNA of the CDR3: TGTGCCAGCAGCCAGACTAGCGGGTCCTACAATGAGCAGTTCTTC.

The V gene is TRBV6-6, the J gene TRBJ1-1; 7 nucleotides agree with TRBD1. Germline CDR1 is MNHNY and CDR2 is SVGAGI (reference sequence). This CDR3 has 13 residues. V trimming: 6 bases; J trimming: 8 bases; junction bases outside the gene matches: 9. The DNA for the CDR3 is TGTGCCAGCAGCCCTCCGGGACAGACAGAAGCTTTCTTT. This gives the protein CASSPPGQTEAFF.

The chain joins TRBV5-1 to TRBJ1-1, with D uncertain. The CDR3 has 13 amino acids. With 0 bases removed from V and 1 base from J, the gap between germline ends came to 4 bases. Germline V CDR1 and CDR2: SGHRS, YFSETQ. The CDR3 region has the DNA TGCGCCAGCAGCTTGGCCTCGAACACTGAAGCTTTCTTT. Its translation is CASSLASNTEAFF.

The V call is TRBV7-9, the J call TRBJ1-4, with TRBD1 as a possible D gene (5 bases). Per the germline V gene, CDR1 is SEHNR and CDR2 is FQNEAQ (reference sequence). CDR3 size: 14 residues. V was shortened by 3 bases and J by 8 bases, with 13 bases between the two germline ends. CDR3 bases: TGTGCCAGCAGCTTGGACACGCAGCGCGAAAAACTGTTTTTT. Its protein is CASSLDTQREKLFF.

V and J are TRBV5-5 and TRBJ1-1, with 7 bases fitting TRBD1. This CDR3 region has 17 residues. Germline V gives CDR1 SGHKS, CDR2 YYEKEE (reference sequence). The V and J ends lost 3 bases and 1 base, in that order; junction bases with no gene match: 12. CDR3 amino acids: CASSWDSSFSGNTEAFF. CDR3 DNA: TGTGCCAGCAGCTGGGACAGTTCTTTTTCAGGGAACACTGAAGCTTTCTTT.

V is TRBV11-2 and J is TRBJ1-1; D possibly corresponds to TRBD1 (5 bases). V was clipped by 5 bases and J by 4 bases, with 17 bases between them. Looked up from germline, CDR1 is SGHAT and CDR2 is FQNNGV. There are 15 residues in the CDR3. CDR3 DNA sequence: TGTGCCAGCAGCAACGGGGGGAAGGCGGTCACTGAAGCTTTCTTT. Its translation: CASSNGGKAVTEAFF.

This clone was detected only a few times. The chain joins TRBV7-9 to TRBJ2-5; no definite D call. Germline values: CDR1 SEHNR, CDR2 FQNEAQ (reference sequence). The V end lost 5 bases, the J end lost 5 bases, and 12 bases lay between the germline ends. This CDR3 region has 13 residues. CDR3 DNA sequence: TGTGCCAGCAGCCCCCGCTCCGGGGAGACCCAGTACTTC. It translates to CASSPRSGETQYF. Supplemented by reference TRBV7-9 and TRBJ2-5, the full variable domain reads DTGVSQNPRHKITKRGQNVTFRCDPISEHNRLYWYRQTLGQGPEFLTYFQNEAQLEKSRLLSDRFSAERPKGSFSTLEIQRTEQGDSAMYLCASSPRSGETQYFGPGTRLLVL.

This sequence joins TRBV6-6 and TRBJ1-5; perhaps TRBD1 as D (5 bases). The CDR3 consists of 16 residues. The germline V and J ends were trimmed by 4 bases and 6 bases, with 19 bases remaining between them. The V gene's germline CDR1 is MNHNY and CDR2 SVGAGI (reference sequence). The CDR3 spells CASSSDPRVGGQPQHF. Written as DNA, the CDR3 is TGTGCCAGCAGTTCTGACCCCAGGGTGGGAGGTCAGCCCCAGCATTTT.

The chain couples TRBV18 to TRBJ2-3; 10 nucleotides align to TRBD1. Looked up from germline, CDR1 is KGHSH and CDR2 is LQKENI. The V and J ends lost 6 bases and 6 bases, in that order; junction bases with no gene match: 6. This CDR3 region has 14 residues. Here the CDR3 DNA reads TGTGCCAGCTCCAAGACAGGGGGCCGGGATACGCAGTATTTT. Translated: CASSKTGGRDTQYF.

The rearrangement links TRBV9 to TRBJ2-5; TRBD2 agrees at 9 bases. Per germline, CDR1 SGDLS and CDR2 YYNGEE. The CDR3 is made up of 16 amino acids. With 4 bases clipped from V and 3 bases from J, the junction kept 10 bases outside the gene matches. CDR3 DNA sequence: TGTGCCAGCAGCAAGGCTCTGGCGGGAGGGGAAGAGACCCAGTACTTC. Its translation is CASSKALAGGEETQYF. The full variable domain, in which reference TRBV9 and TRBJ2-5 provide the parts outside the CDR3, is DSGVTQTPKHLITATGQRVTLRCSPRSGDLSVYWYQQSLDQGLQFLIQYYNGEERAKGNILERFSAQQFPDLHSELNLSSLELGDSALYFCASSKALAGGEETQYFGPGTRLLVL.

This chain links TRBV29-1 with TRBJ2-7, with D possibly being TRBD2 (6 bases). Trimming took 4 bases from V and 3 from J, leaving 13 bases between them. There are 13 residues in the CDR3. CDR1 is SQVTM, CDR2 ANQGSEA, per germline. CDR3 loop: CSVAERADYEQYF. CDR3 bases: TGCAGCGTTGCGGAGCGGGCGGACTACGAGCAGTACTTC.

V usage is TRBV6-5 and J usage is TRBJ2-7, with D possibly matching TRBD1 (5 bases). Trimming took 0 bases from V and 3 from J, leaving 15 bases between them. CDR1 is MNHEY and CDR2 is SVGAGI in the germline V gene. This CDR3 region has 16 residues. In DNA form, the CDR3 reads TGTGCCAGCAGTTACTCGAGCAACAGGTTTGACTACGAGCAGTACTTC. Protein product: CASSYSSNRFDYEQYF.

The CDR3 sequence: CASSLQGATGELFF. CDR3 coding DNA: TGTGCCAGCAGCTTACAGGGGGCGACTGGGGAGCTGTTTTTT. The gene calls are TRBV11-3 and TRBJ2-2; 8 bases match TRBD1. After removal of 2 bases from V and 8 bases from J, the junction contained 4 bases not matched to a gene. CDR3 size: 14 residues. Germline CDR1 reads SGHNT; CDR2 reads YENEEA.

The chain is built from TRBV5-1 and TRBJ1-4; TRBD1 agrees at 9 bases. V shed 0 bases, J shed 1 base, and the junction held 4 bases outside the gene matches. The CDR3 consists of 17 residues. Looked up from germline, CDR1 is SGHRS and CDR2 is YFSETQ. The CDR3 coding sequence is TGCGCCAGCAGCTTGGACACAGGGGGCATAACTAATGAAAAACTGTTTTTT. Translated: CASSLDTGGITNEKLFF. Drawing the rest from reference TRBV5-1 and TRBJ1-4, the complete variable domain is KAGVTQTPRYLIKTRGQQVTLSCSPISGHRSVSWYQQTPGQGLQFLFEYFSETQRNKGNFPGRFSGRQFSNSRSEMNVSTLELGDSALYLCASSLDTGGITNEKLFFGSGTQLSVL.

The chain couples TRBV2 to TRBJ2-3; D is perhaps TRBD2 (6 bases). Germline V gene data show CDR1 as SNHLY and CDR2 as FYNNEI. The CDR3 is made up of 13 amino acids. Trimming removed 4 bases from V and 5 bases from J, with 10 bases in between. The CDR3 nucleotides are TGTGCCAGCAGTGGAGGCGGGAAAGATACGCAGTATTTT. This sequence encodes CASSGGGKDTQYF.

J is TRBJ2-3 and V is TRBV5-5, with 11 bases fitting TRBD1. The V gene end was trimmed by 4 bases and the J gene end by 3 bases; junction bases not matched to a gene: 4. CDR3 length: 15 amino acids. The germline V gene has CDR1 SGHKS and CDR2 YYEKEE (reference sequence). The CDR3 loop reads CASSGTGGGTDTQYF. The CDR3 coding sequence is TGTGCCAGCAGCGGGACAGGGGGTGGTACAGATACGCAGTATTTT.

The chain carries TRBV6-5 and TRBJ1-2, with TRBD1 identical over 10 bases. Germline CDR1 reads MNHEY; CDR2 reads SVGAGI. This CDR3 region has 14 residues. Trimming at V came to 5 bases and at J to 8 bases, leaving 8 bases not matched to a gene. The CDR3 sequence: CASSTPDRGKGYTF. The CDR3 nucleotides read TGTGCCAGCAGTACCCCGGACAGGGGGAAAGGCTACACCTTC.

The rearrangement links TRBV4-1 to TRBJ2-1, with 11 nucleotides matching TRBD2. Trimming at V came to 1 base and at J to 4 bases, leaving 0 bases not matched to a gene. The CDR3 extends over 15 amino acids. CDR1 and CDR2 from the germline V gene are MGHRA and YSYEKL. The CDR3 region has the DNA TGCGCCAGCAGCCAAGCTAGCGGGGGGTACAATGAGCAGTTCTTC. This sequence encodes CASSQASGGYNEQFF.

V and J are TRBV11-2 and TRBJ2-1, with D maybe TRBD1 (6 bases). The germline V gene encodes CDR1 SGHAT and CDR2 FQNNGV. This CDR3 comprises 13 residues. The V end lost 5 bases, the J end lost 9 bases, and 14 bases lay between the germline ends. As DNA, the CDR3 is TGTGCCAGCAGCGGGGGCGGACGGATTGAGCAGTTCTTC. This codes for CASSGGGRIEQFF.

This clone was counted between two and nine times. The rearrangement uses TRBV19 and TRBJ2-1; D call uncertain. Trimming left V 8 bases short and J 2 bases short, with 13 bases between. The CDR3 runs 14 residues. The germline gives CDR1 LNHDA, CDR2 SQIVND (reference sequence). The CDR3 here is CASSHGLPYNEQFF. The CDR3 DNA is TGTGCCAGTTCCCACGGGTTACCCTACAATGAGCAGTTCTTC. The full variable domain, rest sourced from reference TRBV19 and TRBJ2-1, is DGGITQSPKYLFRKEGQNVTLSCEQNLNHDAMYWYRQDPGQGLRLIYYSQIVNDFQKGDIAEGYSVSREKKESFPLTVTSAQKNPTAFYLCASSHGLPYNEQFFGPGTRLTVL.

The chain carries TRBV6-1 and TRBJ2-3, with D unresolved. Looked up from germline, CDR1 is MNHNS and CDR2 is SASEGT. The CDR3 has 13 residues. Trimming shortened V by 0 bases and J by 4 bases, and 5 bases separated the two germline ends. The CDR3 nucleotides are TGTGCCAGCAGTGAAGCCGGAGCAGATACGCAGTATTTT. Protein: CASSEAGADTQYF.

The rearrangement links TRBV5-1 to TRBJ2-5; TRBD2 matches at 10 bases. Germline loops: CDR1 SGHRS, CDR2 YFSETQ. CDR3 size: 14 residues. The V gene end was trimmed by 0 bases and the J gene end by 5 bases; junction bases not matched to a gene: 1. CDR3 coding DNA: TGCGCCAGCAGCTTGGAACTAGCGGGGGAGACCCAGTACTTC. It is translated as CASSLELAGETQYF.